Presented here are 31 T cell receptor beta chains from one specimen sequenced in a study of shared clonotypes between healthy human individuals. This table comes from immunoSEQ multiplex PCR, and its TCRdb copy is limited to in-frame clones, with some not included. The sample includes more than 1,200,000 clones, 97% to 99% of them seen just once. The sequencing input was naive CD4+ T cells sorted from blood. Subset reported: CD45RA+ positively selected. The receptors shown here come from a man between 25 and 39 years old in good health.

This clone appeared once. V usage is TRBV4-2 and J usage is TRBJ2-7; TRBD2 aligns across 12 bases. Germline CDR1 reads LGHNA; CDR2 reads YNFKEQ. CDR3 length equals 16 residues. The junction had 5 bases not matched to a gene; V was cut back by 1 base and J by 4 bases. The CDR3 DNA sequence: TGTGCCAGCAGCCAAGTACTAGCGGGAGGACGATACGAGCAGTACTTC. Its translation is CASSQVLAGGRYEQYF.

CDR3 sequence: CASTKIGTSYEQYF. The CDR3 DNA sequence: TGTGCCAGCACCAAAATAGGGACCTCCTACGAGCAGTACTTC. The gene calls are TRBV11-2 and TRBJ2-7; D tentatively fits TRBD1 or TRBD2 (5 bases each). Germline CDR1 reads SGHAT; CDR2 reads FQNNGV. The length of the CDR3 is 14 residues. Trimming shortened V by 7 bases and J by 0 bases, and 13 bases separated the two germline ends.

The chain's CDR3 is CASSFIARAEQYF. CDR3 in DNA: TGTGCCAGCAGCTTTATTGCCAGGGCCGAGCAGTACTTC. This sequence joins TRBV5-6 and TRBJ2-7, with D possibly matching TRBD1 (5 bases). CDR1 SGHDT and CDR2 YYEEEE come from the germline V gene. The CDR3 length is 13 residues. The V gene lost 2 bases and the J gene lost 6 bases, with 12 bases spanning the gap.

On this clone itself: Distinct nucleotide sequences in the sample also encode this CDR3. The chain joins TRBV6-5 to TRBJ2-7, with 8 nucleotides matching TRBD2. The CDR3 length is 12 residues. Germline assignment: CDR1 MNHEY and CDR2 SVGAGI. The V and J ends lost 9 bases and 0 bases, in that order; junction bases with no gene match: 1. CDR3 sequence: CASSGTSYEQYF. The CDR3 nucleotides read TGTGCCAGTAGCGGGACCTCCTACGAGCAGTACTTC.

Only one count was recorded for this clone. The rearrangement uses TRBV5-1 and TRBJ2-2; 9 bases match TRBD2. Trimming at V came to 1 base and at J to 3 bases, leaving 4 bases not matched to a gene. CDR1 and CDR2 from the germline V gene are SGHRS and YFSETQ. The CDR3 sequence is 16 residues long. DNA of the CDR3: TGCGCCAGCAGCTTGATACTAGCGGGCTACACCGGGGAGCTGTTTTTT. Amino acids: CASSLILAGYTGELFF.

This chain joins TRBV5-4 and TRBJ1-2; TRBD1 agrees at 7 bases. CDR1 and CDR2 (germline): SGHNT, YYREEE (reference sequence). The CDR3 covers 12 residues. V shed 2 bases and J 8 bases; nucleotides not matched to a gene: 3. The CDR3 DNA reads TGTGCCAGCAGCTTCGTGACAGGGGGCTACACCTTC. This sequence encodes CASSFVTGGYTF.

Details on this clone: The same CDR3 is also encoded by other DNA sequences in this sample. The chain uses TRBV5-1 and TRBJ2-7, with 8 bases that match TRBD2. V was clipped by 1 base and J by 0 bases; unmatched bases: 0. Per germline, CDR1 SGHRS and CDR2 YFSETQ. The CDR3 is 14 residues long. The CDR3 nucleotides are TGCGCCAGCAGCTTGAGCGGGAGCTCCTACGAGCAGTACTTC. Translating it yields CASSLSGSSYEQYF.

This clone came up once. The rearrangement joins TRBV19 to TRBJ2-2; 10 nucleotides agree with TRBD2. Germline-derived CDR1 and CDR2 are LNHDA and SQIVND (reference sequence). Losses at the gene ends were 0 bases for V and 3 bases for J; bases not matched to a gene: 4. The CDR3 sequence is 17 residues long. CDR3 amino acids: CASSIDQLAGYTGELFF. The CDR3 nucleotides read TGTGCCAGTAGTATAGACCAACTAGCGGGGTACACCGGGGAGCTGTTTTTT.

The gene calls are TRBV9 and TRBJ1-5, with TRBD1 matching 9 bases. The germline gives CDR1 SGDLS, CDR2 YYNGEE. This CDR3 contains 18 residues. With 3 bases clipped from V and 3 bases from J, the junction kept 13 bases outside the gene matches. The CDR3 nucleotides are TGTGCCAGCAGCGCCCGGGACAGGGCCATAGACACCAATCAGCCCCAGCATTTT. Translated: CASSARDRAIDTNQPQHF. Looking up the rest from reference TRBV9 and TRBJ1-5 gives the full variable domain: DSGVTQTPKHLITATGQRVTLRCSPRSGDLSVYWYQQSLDQGLQFLIQYYNGEERAKGNILERFSAQQFPDLHSELNLSSLELGDSALYFCASSARDRAIDTNQPQHFGDGTRLSIL.

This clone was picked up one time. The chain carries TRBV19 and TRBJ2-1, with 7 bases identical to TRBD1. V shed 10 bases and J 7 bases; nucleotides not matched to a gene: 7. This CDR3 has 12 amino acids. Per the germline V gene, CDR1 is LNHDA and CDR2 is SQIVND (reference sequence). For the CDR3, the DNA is TGTGCCAAAAAAGACAGGGAGAATGAGCAGTTCTTC. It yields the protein CAKKDRENEQFF.

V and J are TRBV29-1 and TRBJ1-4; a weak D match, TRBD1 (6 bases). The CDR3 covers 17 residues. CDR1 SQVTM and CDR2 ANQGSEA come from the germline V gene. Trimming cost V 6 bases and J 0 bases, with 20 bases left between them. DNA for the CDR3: TGCAGCGTACTATTATCCGGGACACTGGCAACTAATGAAAAACTGTTTTTT. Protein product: CSVLLSGTLATNEKLFF.

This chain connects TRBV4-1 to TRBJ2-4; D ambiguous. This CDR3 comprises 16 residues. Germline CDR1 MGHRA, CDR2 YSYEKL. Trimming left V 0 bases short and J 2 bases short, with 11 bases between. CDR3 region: CASSQEEARTKNIQYF. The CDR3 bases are TGCGCCAGCAGCCAAGAGGAAGCTAGGACCAAAAACATTCAGTACTTC.

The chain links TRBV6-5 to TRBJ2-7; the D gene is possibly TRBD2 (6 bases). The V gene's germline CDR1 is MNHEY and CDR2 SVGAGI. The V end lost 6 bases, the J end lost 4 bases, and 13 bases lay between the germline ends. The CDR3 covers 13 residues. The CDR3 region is CASRAPAGYEQYF. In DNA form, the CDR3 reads TGTGCCAGCAGGGCCCCAGCGGGTTACGAGCAGTACTTC.

CDR3 nucleotides: TGTGCCAGCAGCTTAGTTGGCGGGGCGAACACCGGGGAGCTGTTTTTT. Encoded protein: CASSLVGGANTGELFF. This chain joins TRBV7-7 and TRBJ2-2, with D perhaps TRBD2 (6 bases). V gave up 1 base and J gave up 0 bases, with 9 bases separating them. The CDR3 is made up of 16 amino acids. Per the germline V gene, CDR1 is SSHAT and CDR2 is FNYEAQ (reference sequence).

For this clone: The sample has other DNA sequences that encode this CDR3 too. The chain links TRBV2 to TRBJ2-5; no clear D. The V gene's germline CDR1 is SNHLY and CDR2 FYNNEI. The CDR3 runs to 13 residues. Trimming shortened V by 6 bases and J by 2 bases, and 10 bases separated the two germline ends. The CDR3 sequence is CASSAGQQETQYF. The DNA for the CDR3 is TGTGCCAGCAGCGCAGGTCAACAAGAGACCCAGTACTTC.

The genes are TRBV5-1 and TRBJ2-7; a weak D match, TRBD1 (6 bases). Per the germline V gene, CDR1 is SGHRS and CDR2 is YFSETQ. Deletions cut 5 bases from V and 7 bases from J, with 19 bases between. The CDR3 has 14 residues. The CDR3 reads CASRNDRWPSEQYF. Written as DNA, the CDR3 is TGCGCCAGCAGGAATGACAGGTGGCCTTCTGAGCAGTACTTC.

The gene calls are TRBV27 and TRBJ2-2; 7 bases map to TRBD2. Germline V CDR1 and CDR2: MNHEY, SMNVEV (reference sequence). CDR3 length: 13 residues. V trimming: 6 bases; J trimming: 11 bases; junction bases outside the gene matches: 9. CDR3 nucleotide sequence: TGTGCCAGCAGCAGACCTGGGGGGGGAGAGCTGTTTTTT. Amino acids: CASSRPGGGELFF.

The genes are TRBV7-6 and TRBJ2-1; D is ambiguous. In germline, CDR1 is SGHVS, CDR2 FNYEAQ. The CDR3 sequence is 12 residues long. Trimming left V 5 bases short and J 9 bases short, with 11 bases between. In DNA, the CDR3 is TGTGCCAGCAGCGACGGGCGTTTTGAGCAGTTCTTC. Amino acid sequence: CASSDGRFEQFF.

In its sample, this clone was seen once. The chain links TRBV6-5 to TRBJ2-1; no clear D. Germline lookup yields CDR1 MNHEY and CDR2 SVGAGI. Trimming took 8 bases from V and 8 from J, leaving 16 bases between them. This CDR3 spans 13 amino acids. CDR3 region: CASSITIRDEQFF. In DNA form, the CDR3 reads TGTGCCAGCTCCATAACCATTAGGGATGAGCAGTTCTTC.

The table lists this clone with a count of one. The CDR3 sequence: CAITSSRHIKNQPQHF. CDR3 DNA sequence: TGTGCCATCACCTCTTCGAGACACATAAAAAATCAGCCCCAGCATTTT. V usage is TRBV6-4 and J usage is TRBJ1-5, with D uncertain. The ends were cut back, 10 bases at V and 4 bases at J, with 23 bases in the middle. The CDR3 sequence is 16 residues long. Germline V lookup: CDR1 MRHNA, CDR2 SNTAGT.

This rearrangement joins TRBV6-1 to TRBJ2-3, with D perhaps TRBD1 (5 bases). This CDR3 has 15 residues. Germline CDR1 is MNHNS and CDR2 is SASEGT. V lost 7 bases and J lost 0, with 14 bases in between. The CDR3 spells CASTDSASSTDTQYF. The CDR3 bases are TGTGCCAGCACCGACAGTGCCTCTAGCACAGATACGCAGTATTTT.

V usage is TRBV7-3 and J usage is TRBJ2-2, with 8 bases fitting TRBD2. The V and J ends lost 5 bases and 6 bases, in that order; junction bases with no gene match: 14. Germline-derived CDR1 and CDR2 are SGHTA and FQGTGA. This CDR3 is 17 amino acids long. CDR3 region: CASSPNSGIVFPGELFF. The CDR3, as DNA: TGTGCCAGCAGCCCAAATAGCGGGATTGTCTTTCCCGGGGAGCTGTTTTTT.

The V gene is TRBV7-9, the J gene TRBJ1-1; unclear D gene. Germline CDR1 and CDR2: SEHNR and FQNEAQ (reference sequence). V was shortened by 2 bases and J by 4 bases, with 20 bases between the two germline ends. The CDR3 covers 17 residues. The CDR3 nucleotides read TGTGCCAGCAGCTTACCATATGGCGGCAGTGTAGCCACTGAAGCTTTCTTT. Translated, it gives CASSLPYGGSVATEAFF. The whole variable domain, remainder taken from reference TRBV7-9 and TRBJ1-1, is DTGVSQNPRHKITKRGQNVTFRCDPISEHNRLYWYRQTLGQGPEFLTYFQNEAQLEKSRLLSDRFSAERPKGSFSTLEIQRTEQGDSAMYLCASSLPYGGSVATEAFFGQGTRLTVV.

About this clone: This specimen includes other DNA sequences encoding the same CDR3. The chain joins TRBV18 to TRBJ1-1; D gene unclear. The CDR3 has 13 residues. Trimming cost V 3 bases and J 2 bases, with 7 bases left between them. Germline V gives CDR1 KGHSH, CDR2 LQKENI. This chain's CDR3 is CASSPSLNTEAFF. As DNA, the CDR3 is TGTGCCAGCTCACCCTCACTCAACACTGAAGCTTTCTTT.

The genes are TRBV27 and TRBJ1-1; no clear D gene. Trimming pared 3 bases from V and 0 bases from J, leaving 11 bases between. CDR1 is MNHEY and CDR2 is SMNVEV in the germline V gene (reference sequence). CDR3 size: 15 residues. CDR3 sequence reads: CASSLRDRLNTEAFF. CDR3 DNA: TGTGCCAGCAGTTTGCGAGACCGTTTGAACACTGAAGCTTTCTTT.

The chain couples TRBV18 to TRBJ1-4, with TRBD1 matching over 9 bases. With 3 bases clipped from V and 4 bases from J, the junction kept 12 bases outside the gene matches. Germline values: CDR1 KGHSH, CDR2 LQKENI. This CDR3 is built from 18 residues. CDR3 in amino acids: CASSPRPGQGVINEKLFF. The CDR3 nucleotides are TGTGCCAGCTCACCCAGGCCGGGACAGGGTGTCATTAATGAAAAACTGTTTTTT.

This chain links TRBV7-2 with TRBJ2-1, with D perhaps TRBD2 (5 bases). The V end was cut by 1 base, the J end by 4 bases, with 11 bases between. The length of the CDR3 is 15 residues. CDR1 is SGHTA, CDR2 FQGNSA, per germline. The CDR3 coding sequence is TGTGCCAGCAGCTTAGTGAGCGGCCAGTACAATGAGCAGTTCTTC. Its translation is CASSLVSGQYNEQFF.

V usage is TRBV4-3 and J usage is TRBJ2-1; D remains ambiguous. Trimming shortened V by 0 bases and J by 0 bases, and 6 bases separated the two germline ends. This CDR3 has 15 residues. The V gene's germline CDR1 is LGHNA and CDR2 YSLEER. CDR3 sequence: CASSQDPNSYNEQFF. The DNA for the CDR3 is TGCGCCAGCAGCCAAGATCCCAACTCCTACAATGAGCAGTTCTTC.

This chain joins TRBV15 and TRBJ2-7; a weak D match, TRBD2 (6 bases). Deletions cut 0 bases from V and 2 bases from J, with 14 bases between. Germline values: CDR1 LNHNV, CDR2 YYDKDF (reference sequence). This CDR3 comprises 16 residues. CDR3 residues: CATSRDSGEPTYEQYF. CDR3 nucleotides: TGTGCCACCAGCAGAGATTCGGGGGAGCCTACCTACGAGCAGTACTTC.

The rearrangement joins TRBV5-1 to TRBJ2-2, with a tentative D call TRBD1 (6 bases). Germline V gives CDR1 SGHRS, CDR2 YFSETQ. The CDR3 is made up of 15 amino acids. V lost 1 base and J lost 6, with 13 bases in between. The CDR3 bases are TGCGCCAGCAGCTTGCGGGACACCAGCGCCGGGGAGCTGTTTTTT. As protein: CASSLRDTSAGELFF.

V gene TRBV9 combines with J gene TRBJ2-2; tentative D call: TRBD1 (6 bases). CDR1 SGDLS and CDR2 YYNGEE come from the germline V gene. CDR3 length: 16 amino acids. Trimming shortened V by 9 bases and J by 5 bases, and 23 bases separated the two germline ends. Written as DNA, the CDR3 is TGTGCCACCCCTACCCCCGGACAGATGGATACCGGGGAGCTGTTTTTT. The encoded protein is CATPTPGQMDTGELFF.